This T cell receptor beta chain is drawn from a study of preoperative IRX-2 immunotherapy in early breast cancer. TCRdb keeps only in-frame clones here, not all; method: immunoSEQ multiplex PCR. The repertoire holds 25,000 or so clones, over 75% seen once, with 9% in the top ten. As for treatment: preoperative locoregional IRX-2 cytokine immunotherapy. Germline V gene lookup returns CDR1 MGHRA and CDR2 YSYEKL. With 1 base removed from V and 7 bases from J, the gap between germline ends came to 8 bases. This CDR3 has 14 amino acids. The input for sequencing was tumor tissue, taken after IRX-2 immunotherapy. V is TRBV4-1 and J is TRBJ1-6; D not resolved. This receptor was taken from a human donor with breast cancer. DNA for the CDR3: TGCGCCAGCAGCCAAGTTGTTCGAAATTCACCCCTCCACTTT. Translating gives CASSQVVRNSPLHF.